This T cell receptor (beta chain) is from a study of beta chain features in type 1 diabetes. General study results and limits: cDNA-based sequencing might over-represent cells highly expressing TCR. The similarity of naive, central memory and Treg TCRB repertoires appeared greater among patients than among healthy donors.

Isolated RNA was reverse transcribed in full, so expressed TCRB transcripts were sequenced. The method was immunoSEQ multiplex PCR; TCRdb's version includes in-frame clones alone and lacks a portion of them. The table lists around 290,000 clones, 8% of them singletons, with more than 0.9% in the top ten. A remark on this clone: The antigen is unknown.

Staining for CD45RO/CCR7/CD25/CD127/CD95/CD27 allowed sorting of CD4+ naive, central memory, regulatory and stem cell-like memory cells. V gave up 5 bases and J gave up 4 bases, with 9 bases separating them. This CDR3 comprises 12 residues. Germline lookup yields CDR1 SGDLS and CDR2 YYNGEE. The sequencing input was central memory CD4+ T cells from blood. This receptor was identified in a woman aged 18-29 years in good health. The genes are TRBV9 and TRBJ1-2; no definite D call. CDR3 sequence: CASSRSSYGYTF. CDR3 nucleotide sequence: TGTGCCAGCAGTCGGAGTAGCTATGGCTACACCTTC.